The clone carrying this TCR beta chain was observed a handful of times. The antigen is unknown. TCRdb analysed the 5' RACE reads with MiXCR anew, one entry per CDR3 protein. The sample has approximately 410,000 distinct CDR3 sequences, about 25% seen once. The data are from a study of T-cell memory formation after mild COVID-19. Study-level background: TCR clusters mostly belonged to single donors.

The study, taken as a whole, reports: Clones that contracted clustered mainly in CM and EM if CD4+ and in EMRA if CD8+. The study found balanced CD4/CD8 in clones contracting day 15 to 85 and a CD4+ lean in later expanders.

The receptor was isolated from an adult woman who had mild COVID-19 (a few samples of this study predate the infection). Cell type and time point are not known. The specimen was PBMCs or a T cell subset sorted from them (not recorded which).

As DNA, the CDR3 is TGTGCCAGCAGCACTCGTTCGGGAGAGACCCAGTACTTC. Translation: CASSTRSGETQYF. V and J are TRBV5-5 and TRBJ2-5, with D unresolved. The CDR3 loop spans 13 amino acids. Deletions cut 4 bases from V and 4 bases from J, with 11 bases between. The germline V gene has CDR1 SGHKS and CDR2 YYEKEE (reference sequence).